The entry below gives a single T cell receptor beta chain sequence along with its context. What it binds is unknown. The study assayed around 9.2 x 10^4 TCR templates per sample. The protocol was immunoSEQ multiplex PCR, while the TCRdb copy is restricted to in-frame clones and leaves out a portion. The sample includes some 62,000 clones, about 80% of them seen just once. This record comes from a study of siplizumab effects on memory and regulatory T cells. Study conclusions and caveats: The authors could not assign a naive or memory phenotype to roughly 75-97% of proliferating CD4+ or CD8+ clones.

Germline-derived CDR1 and CDR2 are MGHRA and YSYEKL. The CDR3 runs to 15 residues. V dropped 1 base and J dropped 0 bases, with 7 bases sitting between them. What was sequenced was memory CD4+ T cells sorted from blood. The receptor was isolated from a human donor in good health. This rearrangement joins TRBV4-1 to TRBJ1-5; no reliable D call. DNA for the CDR3: TGCGCCAGCAGCCAAGGTGGGGATAGCAATCAGCCCCAGCATTTT. It encodes CASSQGGDSNQPQHF.